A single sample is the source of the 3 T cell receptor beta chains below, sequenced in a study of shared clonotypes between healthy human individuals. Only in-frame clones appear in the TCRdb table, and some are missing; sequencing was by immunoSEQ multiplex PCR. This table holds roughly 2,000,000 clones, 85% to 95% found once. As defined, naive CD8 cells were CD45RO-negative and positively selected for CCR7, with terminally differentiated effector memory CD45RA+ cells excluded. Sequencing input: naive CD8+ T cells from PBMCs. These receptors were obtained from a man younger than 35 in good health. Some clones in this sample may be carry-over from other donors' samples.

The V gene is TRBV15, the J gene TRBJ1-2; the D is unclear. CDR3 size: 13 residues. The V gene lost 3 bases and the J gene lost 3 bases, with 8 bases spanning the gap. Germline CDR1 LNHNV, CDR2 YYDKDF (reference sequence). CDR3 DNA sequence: TGTGCCACCAGCAGTGGCAGGTACTATGGCTACACCTTC. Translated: CATSSGRYYGYTF.

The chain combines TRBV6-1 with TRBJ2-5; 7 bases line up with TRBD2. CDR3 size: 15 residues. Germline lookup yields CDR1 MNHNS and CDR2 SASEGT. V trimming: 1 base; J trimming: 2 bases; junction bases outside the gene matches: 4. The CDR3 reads CASSEEGLPQETQYF. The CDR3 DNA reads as TGTGCCAGCAGTGAAGAGGGACTACCGCAAGAGACCCAGTACTTC.

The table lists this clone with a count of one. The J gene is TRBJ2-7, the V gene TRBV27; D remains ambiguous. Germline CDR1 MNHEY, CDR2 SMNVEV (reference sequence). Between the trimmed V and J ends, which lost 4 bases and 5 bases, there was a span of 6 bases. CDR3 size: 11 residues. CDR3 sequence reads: CASSWSDEQYF. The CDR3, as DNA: TGTGCCAGCAGTTGGAGCGACGAGCAGTACTTC.